This entry lists 24 T cell receptor beta chains sequenced from one sample in a study of T cell changes during pregnancy in multiple sclerosis (dated by TCRdb to the late 2010s). The library was generated by the immunoSEQ multiplex PCR assay. TCRdb obtained this table from immuneACCESS and retained in-frame rearrangements with V and J assigned. These tables miss some clones; where compared with another copy, unresolved V genes account for less than half of the shortfall, and the remainder is unexplained. Recorded for this sample are over 30,000 clones; about 90% of them occurred a single time. Clones ranked in the top ten supply 3.5% of the sample. This material consisted of CD8+ T cells from peripheral blood mononuclear cells, taken in the third trimester of pregnancy. All receptors derive from a female donor with multiple sclerosis, enrolled in a pregnancy study.

The V call is TRBV29-1, the J call TRBJ1-1; TRBD1 agrees at 7 bases. Looked up from germline, CDR1 is SQVTM and CDR2 is ANQGSEA. CDR3 size: 16 residues. With 6 bases clipped from V and 0 bases from J, the junction kept 13 bases outside the gene matches. The CDR3 sequence: CSVGISGTDMNTEAFF. In nucleotides, the CDR3 is TGCAGCGTAGGTATCTCCGGGACAGACATGAACACTGAAGCTTTCTTT.

The gene calls are TRBV5-4 and TRBJ2-7, with TRBD1 matching 7 bases. The junction had 3 bases not matched to a gene; V was cut back by 1 base and J by 2 bases. The germline CDR1 and CDR2 sequences are SGHNT and YYREEE (reference sequence). This CDR3 is built from 14 residues. The CDR3 DNA reads as TGTGCCAGCAGCTTGCGGGACAGCCCCTACGAGCAGTACTTC. Amino acid sequence: CASSLRDSPYEQYF.

The chain carries TRBV6-6 and TRBJ1-6, with D perhaps TRBD1 (6 bases). The CDR3 extends over 15 amino acids. V lost 5 bases and J lost 2, with 10 bases in between. The germline V gene encodes CDR1 MNHNY and CDR2 SVGAGI (reference sequence). CDR3: CASSPTGPYNSPLHF. The CDR3 DNA reads TGTGCCAGCAGTCCGACAGGCCCCTATAATTCACCCCTCCACTTT.

This clone is medium-sized in the sample. The sample holds other DNA sequences that translate to the same CDR3. The rearrangement links TRBV4-3 to TRBJ1-1; possibly TRBD1 for D (6 bases). The germline V gene encodes CDR1 LGHNA and CDR2 YSLEER. The V gene lost 3 bases and the J gene lost 1 base, with 6 bases spanning the gap. The CDR3 has 13 amino acids. CDR3 nucleotide sequence: TGCGCCAGCAGCCAGACAGGGAACACTGAAGCTTTCTTT. Protein product: CASSQTGNTEAFF.

The rearrangement joins TRBV7-9 to TRBJ2-1; the D gene is possibly TRBD2 (5 bases). Germline V gives CDR1 SEHNR, CDR2 FQNEAQ (reference sequence). CDR3 length: 16 amino acids. Trimming shortened V by 5 bases and J by 9 bases, and 23 bases separated the two germline ends. This CDR3 reads CASSPQLVPSSGEQFF. The DNA of the CDR3 is TGTGCCAGCAGCCCCCAACTAGTCCCTAGCTCTGGTGAGCAGTTCTTC.

V is TRBV2 and J is TRBJ2-3, with TRBD1 identical over 9 bases. The CDR3 has 15 residues. The V gene's germline CDR1 is SNHLY and CDR2 FYNNEI. Trimming removed 8 bases from V and 3 bases from J; junction bases left unmatched: 9. In DNA, the CDR3 is TGTGCCAGCCGCGCAGACAGGGGGTTGACAGATACGCAGTATTTT. Its translation is CASRADRGLTDTQYF.

This clone was observed once. The rearrangement uses TRBV27 and TRBJ1-2; perhaps TRBD1 as D (6 bases). Germline V gives CDR1 MNHEY, CDR2 SMNVEV (reference sequence). Trimming shortened V by 7 bases and J by 3 bases, and 12 bases separated the two germline ends. The length of the CDR3 is 13 residues. The CDR3 here is CASKGGVDYGYTF. As DNA, the CDR3 is TGTGCCAGCAAAGGGGGGGTAGACTATGGCTACACCTTC.

The V call is TRBV19, the J call TRBJ2-7; no definite D call. Germline lookup yields CDR1 LNHDA and CDR2 SQIVND (reference sequence). V was trimmed by 6 bases and J by 2 bases, leaving 8 bases between them. The length of the CDR3 is 12 residues. The CDR3 sequence is CASSQTAYEQYF. CDR3 nucleotide sequence: TGTGCCAGTAGCCAAACAGCCTACGAGCAGTACTTC.

The CDR3 DNA follows: TGTGCCAGCAGTGTAGAGGGGGCACGCAATGAGCAGTTCTTC. This translates into CASSVEGARNEQFF. The gene calls are TRBV2 and TRBJ2-1, with 7 bases identical to TRBD1. The germline gives CDR1 SNHLY, CDR2 FYNNEI. The CDR3 is 14 amino acids. Trimming took 4 bases from V and 6 from J; bases not matched to a gene: 6.

The gene calls are TRBV9 and TRBJ1-1; D is perhaps TRBD1 (5 bases). The CDR3 loop spans 14 amino acids. Deletions cut 0 bases from V and 5 bases from J, with 11 bases between. Germline loops: CDR1 SGDLS, CDR2 YYNGEE. The chain's CDR3 is CASSVVSGGTEAFF. The DNA of the CDR3 is TGTGCCAGCAGCGTAGTATCGGGGGGGACTGAAGCTTTCTTT.

The gene calls are TRBV7-9 and TRBJ2-1; 8 bases fit TRBD2. With V trimmed by 5 bases and J by 2 bases, 5 bases remained unmatched. The CDR3 loop spans 15 amino acids. Germline CDR1 SEHNR, CDR2 FQNEAQ (reference sequence). The CDR3 reads CASSPGGGPYNEQFF. Here the CDR3 DNA reads TGTGCCAGCAGCCCCGGGGGGGGGCCCTACAATGAGCAGTTCTTC.

The chain has TRBV11-2 and TRBJ2-1, with TRBD2 matching over 7 bases. Trimming at V came to 5 bases and at J to 3 bases, leaving 19 bases not matched to a gene. This CDR3 comprises 19 residues. Germline V gene sequence: CDR1 SGHAT, CDR2 FQNNGV. The CDR3 is CASSPGLASLAENYNEQFF. DNA for the CDR3: TGTGCCAGCAGCCCTGGCCTCGCGTCCCTAGCGGAAAACTACAATGAGCAGTTCTTC.

V is TRBV7-6 and J is TRBJ2-5, with D possibly matching TRBD2 (5 bases). Germline CDR1 reads SGHVS; CDR2 reads FNYEAQ. CDR3 length: 16 amino acids. Trimming removed 4 bases at V and 4 bases at J, with 19 bases between. The CDR3 protein is CASSSSGFSLGETQYF. The CDR3 DNA reads as TGTGCCAGCAGCTCTTCGGGGTTCTCTCTGGGAGAGACCCAGTACTTC.

This chain joins TRBV9 and TRBJ2-3, with 9 nucleotides matching TRBD2. After removal of 0 bases from V and 1 base from J, the junction contained 9 bases not matched to a gene. Germline values: CDR1 SGDLS, CDR2 YYNGEE. The CDR3 contains 18 residues. CDR3 residues: CASSVDSSGASRTDTQYF. CDR3 bases: TGTGCCAGCAGCGTAGATTCTAGCGGGGCATCGCGCACAGATACGCAGTATTTT.

The V call is TRBV18, the J call TRBJ2-7; 10 nucleotides agree with TRBD1. Germline lookup yields CDR1 KGHSH and CDR2 LQKENI. The CDR3 runs 16 residues. With 4 bases clipped from V and 2 bases from J, the junction kept 8 bases outside the gene matches. Here the CDR3 DNA reads TGTGCCAGCTCACGTGAGAGCGGGACAGGGGCCTACGAGCAGTACTTC. As protein: CASSRESGTGAYEQYF. The full variable domain, its missing parts supplied by reference TRBV18 and TRBJ2-7, is NAGVMQNPRHLVRRRGQEARLRCSPMKGHSHVYWYRQLPEEGLKFMVYLQKENIIDESGMPKERFSAEFPKEGPSILRIQQVVRGDSAAYFCASSRESGTGAYEQYFGPGTRLTVT.

This clone was seen a single time. The chain has TRBV7-6 and TRBJ2-7, with 9 positions matching TRBD2. Germline trimming cut 6 bases from V and 3 bases from J; bases unmatched to any gene: 6. Germline V gene data show CDR1 as SGHVS and CDR2 as FNYEAQ. This CDR3 is 14 amino acids long. In DNA, the CDR3 is TGTGCCAGCAGTCCGGCTAGCGGGGACTACGAGCAGTACTTC. Its translation is CASSPASGDYEQYF.

CDR3 bases: TGTGCCAGCAGCCCGCGGGAGACCCAGTACTTC. The encoded protein is CASSPRETQYF. The V gene is TRBV7-9, the J gene TRBJ2-5; the D is unclear. The germline V and J ends were trimmed by 5 bases and 5 bases, with 6 bases remaining between them. This CDR3 region has 11 residues. Germline CDR1 is SEHNR and CDR2 is FQNEAQ (reference sequence).

The chain uses TRBV18 and TRBJ2-1, with 10 bases that match TRBD2. Per the germline V gene, CDR1 is KGHSH and CDR2 is LQKENI. The CDR3 has 15 residues. J was trimmed by 9 bases and V by 0 bases; bases with no gene match: 5. For the CDR3, the DNA is TGTGCCAGCTCACCACCCAGCGGGGGGGCGGGTGAGCAGTTCTTC. Translating gives CASSPPSGGAGEQFF.

This chain joins TRBV5-6 and TRBJ2-7; 8 positions agree with TRBD2. J gave up 0 bases and V 5 bases, and 7 bases lay outside the gene matches. This CDR3 has 15 amino acids. CDR1 and CDR2 (germline): SGHDT, YYEEEE. The DNA for the CDR3 is TGTGCCAGCAGTCCCGGGACTAGAATCTCCTACGAGCAGTACTTC. Protein: CASSPGTRISYEQYF.

This rearrangement joins TRBV7-8 to TRBJ1-6; 9 bases are shared with TRBD1. The CDR3 contains 14 residues. The junction had 3 bases not matched to a gene; V was cut back by 5 bases and J by 7 bases. From germline, CDR1 is SGHVS and CDR2 FQNEAQ. CDR3: CASSRDRGNSPLHF. DNA for the CDR3: TGTGCCAGCAGCCGAGACAGGGGGAATTCACCCCTCCACTTT.

This sequence joins TRBV7-2 and TRBJ2-1; 7 bases are shared with TRBD2. Losses at the gene ends were 5 bases for V and 3 bases for J; bases not matched to a gene: 7. This CDR3 region has 15 residues. Germline V gives CDR1 SGHTA, CDR2 FQGNSA. DNA for the CDR3: TGTGCCAGCAGCACCTCCGGGGGGAACTACAATGAGCAGTTCTTC. This encodes CASSTSGGNYNEQFF.

The V and J genes are TRBV9 and TRBJ1-2; TRBD1 agrees at 7 bases. Germline V gene data show CDR1 as SGDLS and CDR2 as YYNGEE. The CDR3 contains 15 residues. V lost 0 bases to trimming and J lost 6 bases; unmatched junction nucleotides: 8. The CDR3 region has the DNA TGTGCCAGCAGCGTAGGAGGGGGCGACTCGGATGGCTACACCTTC. Translation: CASSVGGGDSDGYTF.

The chain has TRBV19 and TRBJ2-3; 14 nucleotides agree with TRBD2. The germline gives CDR1 LNHDA, CDR2 SQIVND (reference sequence). After removal of 7 bases from V and 6 bases from J, the junction contained 6 bases not matched to a gene. The CDR3 has 15 amino acids. CDR3 region: CASTMTSGGADTQYF. DNA for the CDR3: TGTGCCAGTACCATGACTAGCGGGGGGGCGGATACGCAGTATTTT.

With respect to this clone: An end of the junction does not agree with germline; a read error may underlie this. The J gene is TRBJ2-1, the V gene TRBV5-4; tentative D call: TRBD1 (5 bases). This CDR3 is built from 15 residues. Per germline, CDR1 SGHNT and CDR2 YYREEE (reference sequence). In DNA form, the CDR3 reads TGTGCCAGCAGCTTGCAGGGCAGCCCCTACGATGAGCAGTTCTTC. The encoded protein is CASSLQGSPYDEQFF.